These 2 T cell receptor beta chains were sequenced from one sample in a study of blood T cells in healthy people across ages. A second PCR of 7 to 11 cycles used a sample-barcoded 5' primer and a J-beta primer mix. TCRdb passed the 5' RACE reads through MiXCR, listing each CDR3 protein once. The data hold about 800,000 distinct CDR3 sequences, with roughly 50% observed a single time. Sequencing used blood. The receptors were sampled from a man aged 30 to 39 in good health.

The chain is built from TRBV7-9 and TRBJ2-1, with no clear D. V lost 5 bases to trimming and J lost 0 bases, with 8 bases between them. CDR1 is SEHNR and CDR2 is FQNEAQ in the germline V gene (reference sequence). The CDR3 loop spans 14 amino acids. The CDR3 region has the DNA TGTGCCAGCAGCCCATGGAGCTCCTACAATGAGCAGTTCTTC. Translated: CASSPWSSYNEQFF.

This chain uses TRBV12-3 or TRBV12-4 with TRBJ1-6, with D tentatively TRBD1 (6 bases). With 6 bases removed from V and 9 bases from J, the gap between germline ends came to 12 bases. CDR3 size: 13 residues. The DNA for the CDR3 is TGTGCCAGCAGACGGACAGTGGTTTCACCCCTCCACTTT. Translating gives CASRRTVVSPLHF.